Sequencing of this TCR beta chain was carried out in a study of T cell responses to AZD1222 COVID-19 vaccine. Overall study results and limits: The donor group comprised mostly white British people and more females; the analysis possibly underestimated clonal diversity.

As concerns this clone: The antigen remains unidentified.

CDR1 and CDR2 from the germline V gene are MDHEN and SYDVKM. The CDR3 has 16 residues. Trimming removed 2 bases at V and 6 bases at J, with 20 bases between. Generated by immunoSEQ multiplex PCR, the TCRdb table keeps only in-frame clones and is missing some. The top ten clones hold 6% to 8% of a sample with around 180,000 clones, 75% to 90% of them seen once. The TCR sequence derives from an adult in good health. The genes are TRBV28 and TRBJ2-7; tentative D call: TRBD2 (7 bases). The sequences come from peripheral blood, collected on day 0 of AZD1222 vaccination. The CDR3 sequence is CASSLIEGGGAVEQYF. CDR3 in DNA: TGTGCCAGCAGTTTAATCGAGGGAGGGGGGGCGGTCGAGCAGTACTTC.